This T cell receptor (beta chain) was observed in a study of T cell responses to AZD1222 COVID-19 vaccine. Turning to this clone: Its target is not known.

This CDR3 comprises 15 residues. Study results and limitations: When two AZD1222 doses had been given, Spike-specific TCR breadth and depth rose. Nearly half of spike-specific TCRs reportedly go after variant regions that carry no mutations. Clonal diversity was possibly underestimated, and white British individuals and females predominated among donors. Baseline antibody screening turned up just six or seven seropositive AZD1222 recipients.

TCRdb keeps only in-frame clones here, not all; method: immunoSEQ multiplex PCR. The table includes some 140,000 clones, around four fifths detected once. The origin of this receptor is an adult in good health. Sequenced here: peripheral blood, sampled on day 0 of AZD1222 vaccination. This sequence joins TRBV21-1 and TRBJ2-7. TRBV21-1 is annotated as a pseudogene. The chain's CDR3 is CASRPRQSTYYEQYF. CDR3 bases: TGTGCCAGCAGGCCTAGACAATCTACTTACTACGAGCAGTACTTC.